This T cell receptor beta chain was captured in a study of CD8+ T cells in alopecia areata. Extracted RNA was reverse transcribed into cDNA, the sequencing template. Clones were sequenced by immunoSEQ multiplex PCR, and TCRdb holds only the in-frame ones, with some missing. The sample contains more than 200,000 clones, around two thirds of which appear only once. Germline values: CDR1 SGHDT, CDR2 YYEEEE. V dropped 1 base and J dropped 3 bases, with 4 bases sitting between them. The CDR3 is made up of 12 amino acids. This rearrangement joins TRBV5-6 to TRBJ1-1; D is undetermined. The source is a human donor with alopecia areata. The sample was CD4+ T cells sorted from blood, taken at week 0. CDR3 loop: CASSLLDTEAFF. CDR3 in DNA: TGTGCCAGCAGCTTGCTGGACACTGAAGCTTTCTTT.